This T cell receptor (beta chain) stems from a study of blood T cell repertoires in COVID-19. Study at large: Acute and convalescent COVID-19 samples came from the United States, Italy and Spain.

The CDR3 consists of 18 residues. In germline, CDR1 is MNHEY, CDR2 SVGEGT. With V trimmed by 2 bases and J by 5 bases, 18 bases remained unmatched. Those who participated ranged in age from about 18 to 89 years and resided in some 24 US areas. Participants' own reports of clinical history determined their cohort assignment. Method: immunoSEQ multiplex PCR; TCRdb's copy keeps in-frame clones and lacks some. Among some 140,000 clones listed, 84% were seen once. The sequencing input was PBMCs or T cells enriched from blood (not recorded which). This receptor was identified in a man aged 35 to 55 with acute COVID-19. V gene TRBV6-2 or TRBV6-3 combines with J gene TRBJ2-7; 7 nucleotides align to TRBD1. The CDR3 loop reads CASSYPTRGQASQDEQYF. CDR3 nucleotides: TGTGCCAGCAGTTACCCGACCCGCGGACAGGCGAGCCAGGACGAGCAGTACTTC.